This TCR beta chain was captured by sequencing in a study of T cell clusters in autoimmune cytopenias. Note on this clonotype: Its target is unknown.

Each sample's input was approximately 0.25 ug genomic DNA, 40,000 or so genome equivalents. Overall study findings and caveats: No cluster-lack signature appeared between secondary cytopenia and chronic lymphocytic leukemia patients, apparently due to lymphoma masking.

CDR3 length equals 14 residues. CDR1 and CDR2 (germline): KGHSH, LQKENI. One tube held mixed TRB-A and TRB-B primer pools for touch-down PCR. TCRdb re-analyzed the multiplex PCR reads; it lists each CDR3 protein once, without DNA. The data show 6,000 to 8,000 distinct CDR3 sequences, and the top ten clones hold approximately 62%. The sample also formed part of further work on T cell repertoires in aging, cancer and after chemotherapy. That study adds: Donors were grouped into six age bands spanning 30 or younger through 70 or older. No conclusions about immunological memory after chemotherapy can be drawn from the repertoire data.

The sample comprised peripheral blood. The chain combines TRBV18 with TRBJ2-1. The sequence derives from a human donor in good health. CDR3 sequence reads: CATFGVKGHNEQFF.